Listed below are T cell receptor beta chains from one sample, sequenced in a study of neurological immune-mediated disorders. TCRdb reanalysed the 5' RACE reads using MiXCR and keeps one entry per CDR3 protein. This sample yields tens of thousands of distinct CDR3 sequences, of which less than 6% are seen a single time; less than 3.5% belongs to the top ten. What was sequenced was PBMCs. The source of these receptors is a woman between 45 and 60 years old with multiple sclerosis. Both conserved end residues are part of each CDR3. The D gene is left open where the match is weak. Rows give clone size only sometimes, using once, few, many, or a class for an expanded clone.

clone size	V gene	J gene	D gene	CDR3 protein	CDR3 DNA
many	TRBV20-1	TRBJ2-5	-	CSARDNLVGLETQYF	TGCAGTGCTAGAGATAATCTCGTGGGTTTAGAGACCCAGTACTTC
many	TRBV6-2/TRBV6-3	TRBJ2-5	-	CASSYSSTGATDQETQYF	TGTGCCAGCAGTTATTCATCCACGGGCGCGACAGACCAAGAGACCCAGTACTTC
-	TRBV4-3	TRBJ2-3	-	CASSQEGLPSTDTQYF	TGCGCCAGCAGCCAAGAGGGGTTACCTAGCACAGATACGCAGTATTTT
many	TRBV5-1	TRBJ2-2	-	CASSIRRTNTGELFF	TGCGCCAGCAGCATACGACGCACGAACACCGGGGAGCTGTTTTTT
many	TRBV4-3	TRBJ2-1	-	CASSQGRGTYNEQFF	TGCGCCAGCAGCCAAGGGCGGGGTACCTACAATGAGCAGTTCTTC
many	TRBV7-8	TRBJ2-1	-	CASSTIRAAAYNEQFF	TGTGCCAGCAGCACCATCAGGGCGGCGGCTTACAATGAGCAGTTCTTC
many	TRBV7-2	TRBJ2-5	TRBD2	CASSLNLGGETQYF	TGTGCCAGCAGCTTAAACCTGGGGGGGGAGACCCAGTACTTC
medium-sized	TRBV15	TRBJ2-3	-	CATSREGQATDTQYF	TGTGCCACCAGCAGAGAAGGGCAGGCCACAGATACGCAGTATTTT
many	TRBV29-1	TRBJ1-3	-	CSVEDRGNTIYF	TGCAGCGTTGAAGATCGAGGAAACACCATATATTTT
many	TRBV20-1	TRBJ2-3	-	CSTDWLTDTQYF	TGCAGTACGGACTGGCTCACAGATACGCAGTATTTT
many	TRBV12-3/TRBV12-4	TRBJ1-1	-	CASSRTRSGTEAFF	TGTGCCAGCAGTCGGACCCGATCGGGCACTGAAGCTTTCTTT
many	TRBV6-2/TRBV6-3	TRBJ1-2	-	CASSSQANYGYTF	TGTGCCAGCAGCTCCCAGGCGAACTATGGCTACACCTTC
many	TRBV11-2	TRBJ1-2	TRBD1	CASSRRDSYGYTF	TGTGCCAGCAGCCGCCGGGACAGCTATGGCTACACCTTC
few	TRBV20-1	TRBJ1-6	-	CSARALGLLDNSPLNF	TGCAGTGCTAGAGCCCTCGGACTCTTGGATAATTCACCCCTCAACTTT
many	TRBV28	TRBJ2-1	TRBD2	CASRGSGGARSYNEQFF	TGTGCCAGCAGAGGTAGCGGGGGGGCCAGGTCCTACAATGAGCAGTTCTTC
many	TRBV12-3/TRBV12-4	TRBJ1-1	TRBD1	CASRQTGPTEAFF	TGTGCCAGCAGACAGACAGGGCCCACTGAAGCTTTCTTT
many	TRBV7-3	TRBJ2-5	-	CASSLNHQETQYF	TGTGCCAGCAGCTTAAACCACCAAGAGACCCAGTACTTC